Presented here are 21 T cell receptor beta chains from one specimen sequenced in a study of memory CD4+ T cells and cytomegalovirus serostatus. The sort gate was single viable CD3+CD4+CD8-CD45RO+ cells for memory CD4+ T cells. Sequencing was performed with immunoSEQ multiplex PCR; in TCRdb, only in-frame clones are kept and a portion is missing. In the table there are 52,000 or so clones, 82% of which are singletons. The sample consisted of memory CD4+ T cells from blood. The receptor source for this set is an adult in good health and CMV-seronegative.

The chain carries TRBV18 and TRBJ1-2; 10 nucleotides line up with TRBD1. With 3 bases clipped from V and 1 base from J, the junction kept 5 bases outside the gene matches. The CDR3 totals 16 residues. CDR1 is KGHSH, CDR2 LQKENI, per germline. In nucleotides, the CDR3 is TGTGCCAGCTCACCGTCCCGGGACAGGGGTAACTATGGCTACACCTTC. Protein product: CASSPSRDRGNYGYTF.

This clone was detected a few times. This rearrangement joins TRBV7-8 to TRBJ1-3, with D perhaps matching TRBD1 (6 bases). Germline V gives CDR1 SGHVS, CDR2 FQNEAQ. CDR3 length: 14 residues. The germline V and J ends were trimmed by 7 bases and 7 bases, with 17 bases remaining between them. Written as DNA, the CDR3 is TGTGCCAGCACCACAGGGACATCTCGGAACACCATATATTTT. Protein sequence: CASTTGTSRNTIYF.

The chain has TRBV6-5 and TRBJ1-6; tentatively, D is TRBD1 (5 bases). The V end lost 2 bases, the J end lost 7 bases, and 9 bases lay between the germline ends. Germline loops: CDR1 MNHEY, CDR2 SVGAGI. CDR3 length: 14 residues. For the CDR3, the DNA is TGTGCCAGCAGTTACGAGGACACGAATTCACCCCTCCACTTT. Its translation is CASSYEDTNSPLHF.

This chain uses TRBV4-1 with TRBJ1-2; the D gene is possibly TRBD1 (5 bases). The CDR3 is made up of 15 amino acids. Trimming removed 1 base from V and 6 bases from J, with 15 bases in between. Germline V gives CDR1 MGHRA, CDR2 YSYEKL. CDR3 region: CASSQVGGARNGYTF. The CDR3 DNA is TGCGCCAGCAGCCAAGTAGGAGGGGCCCGTAATGGCTACACCTTC.

This clone was detected only a few times. This chain connects TRBV6-6 to TRBJ2-7; tentative D call: TRBD1 (6 bases). V lost 6 bases and J 5 bases, leaving 20 bases between the germline ends. Per the germline V gene, CDR1 is MNHNY and CDR2 is SVGAGI (reference sequence). The length of the CDR3 is 15 residues. CDR3 DNA sequence: TGTGCCAGCAGCACTACAGGGAACACGTTTGACGAGCAGTACTTC. It encodes CASSTTGNTFDEQYF.

The chain uses TRBV25-1 and TRBJ1-2; the D is unclear. The germline CDR1 and CDR2 sequences are MGHDK and SYGVNS. The CDR3 totals 13 residues. Trimming removed 3 bases from V and 4 bases from J, with 9 bases in between. The CDR3 region is CASSDGDSYGYTF. CDR3 nucleotide sequence: TGTGCCAGCAGTGACGGGGATTCCTATGGCTACACCTTC.

The chain carries TRBV2 and TRBJ1-4; D gene uncertain. Trimming took 6 bases from V and 6 from J, leaving 8 bases between them. The germline gives CDR1 SNHLY, CDR2 FYNNEI. The CDR3 loop spans 12 amino acids. The CDR3 reads CASSREDEKLFF. DNA for the CDR3: TGTGCCAGCAGCCGCGAGGATGAAAAACTGTTTTTT.

The chain employs TRBV5-1 and TRBJ1-2, with D possibly matching TRBD1 (5 bases). The CDR3 is made up of 15 amino acids. V dropped 0 bases and J dropped 0 bases, with 9 bases sitting between them. The germline V gene encodes CDR1 SGHRS and CDR2 YFSETQ. CDR3 bases: TGCGCCAGCAGCTTGGCCGGGACCCCTAACTATGGCTACACCTTC. It translates to CASSLAGTPNYGYTF. Together with reference TRBV5-1 and TRBJ1-2, the CDR3 gives the full variable domain: KAGVTQTPRYLIKTRGQQVTLSCSPISGHRSVSWYQQTPGQGLQFLFEYFSETQRNKGNFPGRFSGRQFSNSRSEMNVSTLELGDSALYLCASSLAGTPNYGYTFGSGTRLTVV.

This clone was detected only a few times. The chain couples TRBV30 to TRBJ2-3; 7 nucleotides match TRBD2. This CDR3 is built from 16 residues. Trimming cost V 4 bases and J 3 bases; bases outside gene matches: 13. The germline V gene has CDR1 GTSNPN and CDR2 SVGIG (reference sequence). The CDR3 sequence is CAWNSPLARGTDTQYF. CDR3 coding DNA: TGTGCCTGGAATAGCCCACTAGCGCGCGGGACAGATACGCAGTATTTT.

The chain joins TRBV6-6 to TRBJ2-7, with 8 nucleotides matching TRBD2. The CDR3 has 13 amino acids. The junction had 9 bases not matched to a gene; V was cut back by 7 bases and J by 7 bases. Germline-derived CDR1 and CDR2 are MNHNY and SVGAGI (reference sequence). The CDR3, as DNA: TGTGCCAGCACCAATCGGGGGGGAGGGGAGCAGTACTTC. Protein sequence: CASTNRGGGEQYF.

In the case of this clone: At the DNA level, this CDR3 is encoded by other sequences in the same sample as well. V usage is TRBV7-2 and J usage is TRBJ2-1; D possibly corresponds to TRBD1 (6 bases). V was shortened by 4 bases and J by 3 bases, with 10 bases between the two germline ends. Germline V lookup: CDR1 SGHTA, CDR2 FQGNSA. The CDR3 length is 14 residues. CDR3 bases: TGTGCCAGCAGCTCAGGGGTTCGCTACAATGAGCAGTTCTTC. Amino acids: CASSSGVRYNEQFF.

The chain has TRBV25-1 and TRBJ1-2, with unresolved D. Germline V gene sequence: CDR1 MGHDK, CDR2 SYGVNS. The V gene lost 4 bases and the J gene lost 7 bases, with 19 bases spanning the gap. The CDR3 is 15 amino acids. This chain's CDR3 is CASSAKSTTTLGYTF. The CDR3 nucleotides read TGTGCCAGCAGTGCTAAGTCTACAACTACCCTTGGCTACACCTTC.

The V call is TRBV4-1, the J call TRBJ2-4; possible D gene TRBD2, 5 bases. The CDR3 is 13 amino acids. Per the germline V gene, CDR1 is MGHRA and CDR2 is YSYEKL. V was cut by 3 bases and J by 7 bases, with 10 bases left in between. CDR3 bases: TGCGCCAGCAGCCAGGCGGACTCTAACATTCAGTACTTC. Translated, it gives CASSQADSNIQYF.

The DNA of the CDR3 is TGCAGCGTTGGTCAGTCAGGAGAGACCCAGTACTTC. Translation gives CSVGQSGETQYF. This rearrangement joins TRBV29-1 to TRBJ2-5; no firm D call. Trimming removed 4 bases from V and 4 bases from J, with 10 bases in between. Germline lookup yields CDR1 SQVTM and CDR2 ANQGSEA. CDR3 length: 12 amino acids.

The V call is TRBV14, the J call TRBJ2-3; 9 positions match TRBD1. V was clipped by 0 bases and J by 1 base; unmatched bases: 2. Germline CDR1 SGHDN, CDR2 FVKESK. The CDR3 runs 16 residues. In DNA form, the CDR3 reads TGTGCCAGCAGCCAAGACAGACAGGGGGGCACAGATACGCAGTATTTT. Residues: CASSQDRQGGTDTQYF.

CDR3 nucleotide sequence: TGTGCCAGCAGCCAGGGACAGTCCTACGAGCAGTACTTC. It is translated as CASSQGQSYEQYF. The gene calls are TRBV5-6 and TRBJ2-7, with 7 bases aligning to TRBD1. The germline V gene encodes CDR1 SGHDT and CDR2 YYEEEE. The CDR3 extends over 13 amino acids. V lost 4 bases, J lost 1 base, and 2 bases stayed unmatched.

The chain joins TRBV10-3 to TRBJ2-7; a possible D gene is TRBD1 (5 bases). The CDR3 consists of 13 residues. Germline V gene lookup returns CDR1 ENHRY and CDR2 SYGVKD. V lost 3 bases, J lost 3 bases, and 9 bases lay in between. In DNA, the CDR3 is TGTGCCATCAGTGATTGGGGCGGCTACGAGCAGTACTTC. Amino acids: CAISDWGGYEQYF.

The chain joins TRBV5-1 to TRBJ2-5, with D unresolved. The CDR3 extends over 15 amino acids. Germline-derived CDR1 and CDR2 are SGHRS and YFSETQ. V lost 0 bases, J lost 1 base, and 10 bases lay in between. As DNA, the CDR3 is TGCGCCAGCAGCTTGGAACCTGACCCCCAAGAGACCCAGTACTTC. It yields the protein CASSLEPDPQETQYF.

This clone was observed a few times. V and J are TRBV18 and TRBJ1-1, with 11 bases identical to TRBD1. From germline, CDR1 is KGHSH and CDR2 LQKENI. J gave up 5 bases and V 5 bases, and 4 bases lay outside the gene matches. The CDR3 covers 14 residues. The CDR3 sequence: CASSGQGARTEAFF. The CDR3 nucleotides are TGTGCCAGCTCAGGACAGGGGGCTAGGACTGAAGCTTTCTTT.

The chain joins TRBV28 to TRBJ1-6; possible D gene TRBD1, 5 bases. Germline V lookup: CDR1 MDHEN, CDR2 SYDVKM. The CDR3 has 13 amino acids. V gave up 6 bases and J gave up 7 bases, with 10 bases separating them. CDR3 sequence reads: CASSDSRNSPLHF. The CDR3 coding sequence is TGTGCCAGCAGCGACAGTAGGAATTCACCCCTCCACTTT.

V gene TRBV11-2 combines with J gene TRBJ2-1; D might be TRBD1 (6 bases). CDR1 and CDR2 from the germline V gene are SGHAT and FQNNGV. This CDR3 region has 15 residues. V dropped 0 bases and J dropped 5 bases, with 11 bases sitting between them. DNA for the CDR3: TGTGCCAGCAGCTTAGATGGGGGCCAGCACAATGAGCAGTTCTTC. It encodes CASSLDGGQHNEQFF. The whole variable domain, filled in from reference TRBV11-2 and TRBJ2-1, reads EAGVAQSPRYKIIEKRQSVAFWCNPISGHATLYWYQQILGQGPKLLIQFQNNGVVDDSQLPKDRFSAERLKGVDSTLKIQPAKLEDSAVYLCASSLDGGQHNEQFFGPGTRLTVL.